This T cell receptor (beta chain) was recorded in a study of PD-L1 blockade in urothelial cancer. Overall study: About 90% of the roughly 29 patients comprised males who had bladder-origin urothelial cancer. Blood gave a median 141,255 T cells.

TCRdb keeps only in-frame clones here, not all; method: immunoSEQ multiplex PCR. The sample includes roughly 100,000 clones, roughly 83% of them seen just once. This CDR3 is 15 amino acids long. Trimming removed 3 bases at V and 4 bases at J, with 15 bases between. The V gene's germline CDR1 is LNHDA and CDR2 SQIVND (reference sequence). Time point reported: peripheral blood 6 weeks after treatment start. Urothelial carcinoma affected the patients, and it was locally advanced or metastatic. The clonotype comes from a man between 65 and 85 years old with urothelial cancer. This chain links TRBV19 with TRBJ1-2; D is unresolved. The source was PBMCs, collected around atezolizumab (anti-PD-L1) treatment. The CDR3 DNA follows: TGTGCCAGTAGTATTAGCAGCCAGCAATTCTATGGCTACACCTTC. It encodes CASSISSQQFYGYTF.